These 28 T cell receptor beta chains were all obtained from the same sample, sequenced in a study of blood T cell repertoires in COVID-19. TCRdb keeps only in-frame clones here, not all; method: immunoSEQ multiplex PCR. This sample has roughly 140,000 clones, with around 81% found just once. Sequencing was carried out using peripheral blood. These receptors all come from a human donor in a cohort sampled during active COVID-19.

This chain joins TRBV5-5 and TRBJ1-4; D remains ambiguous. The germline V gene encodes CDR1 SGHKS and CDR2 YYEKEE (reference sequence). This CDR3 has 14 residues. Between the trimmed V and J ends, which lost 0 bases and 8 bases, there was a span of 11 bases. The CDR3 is CASSLGGKGEKLFF. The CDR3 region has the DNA TGTGCCAGCAGCTTGGGCGGAAAAGGAGAAAAACTGTTTTTT.

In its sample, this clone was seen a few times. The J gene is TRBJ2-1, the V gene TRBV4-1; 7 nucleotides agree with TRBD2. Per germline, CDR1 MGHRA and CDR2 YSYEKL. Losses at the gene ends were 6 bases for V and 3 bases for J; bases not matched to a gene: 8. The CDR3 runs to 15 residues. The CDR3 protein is CASRPGGLGYNEQFF. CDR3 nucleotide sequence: TGCGCCAGCAGGCCGGGGGGTTTAGGCTACAATGAGCAGTTCTTC.

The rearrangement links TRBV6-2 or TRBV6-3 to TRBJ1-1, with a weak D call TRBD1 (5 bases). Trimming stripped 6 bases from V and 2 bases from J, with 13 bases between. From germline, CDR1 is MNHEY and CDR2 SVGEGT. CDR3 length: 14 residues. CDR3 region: CASSQDRTNTEAFF. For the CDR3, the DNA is TGTGCCAGCAGCCAAGACAGAACCAACACTGAAGCTTTCTTT.

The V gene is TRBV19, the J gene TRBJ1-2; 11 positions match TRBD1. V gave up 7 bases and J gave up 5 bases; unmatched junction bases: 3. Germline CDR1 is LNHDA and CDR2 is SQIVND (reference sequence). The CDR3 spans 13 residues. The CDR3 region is CASMDRGLYGYTF. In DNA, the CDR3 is TGTGCCAGTATGGACAGGGGGCTTTATGGCTACACCTTC.

The CDR3 reads CASSLGPFNYGYTF. The CDR3 bases are TGTGCCAGCAGCTTGGGGCCGTTTAACTATGGCTACACCTTC. This chain joins TRBV7-2 and TRBJ1-2; a weak D match, TRBD1 (5 bases). The germline CDR1 and CDR2 sequences are SGHTA and FQGNSA. This CDR3 region has 14 residues. V was trimmed by 3 bases and J by 1 base, leaving 9 bases between them.

The CDR3 DNA reads as TGTGCCAGCAGTTCAAGGGGATCCGTTGGAAACACCATATATTTT. Translation gives CASSSRGSVGNTIYF. V gene TRBV28 combines with J gene TRBJ1-3; D might be TRBD1 (5 bases). The CDR3 contains 15 residues. The germline CDR1 and CDR2 sequences are MDHEN and SYDVKM. Trimming stripped 4 bases from V and 3 bases from J, with 13 bases between.

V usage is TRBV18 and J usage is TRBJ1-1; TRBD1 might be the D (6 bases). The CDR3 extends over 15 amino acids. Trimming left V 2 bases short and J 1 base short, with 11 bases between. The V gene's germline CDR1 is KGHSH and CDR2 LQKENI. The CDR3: CASSPRADRNTEAFF. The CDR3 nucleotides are TGTGCCAGCTCACCAAGAGCGGACAGGAACACTGAAGCTTTCTTT.

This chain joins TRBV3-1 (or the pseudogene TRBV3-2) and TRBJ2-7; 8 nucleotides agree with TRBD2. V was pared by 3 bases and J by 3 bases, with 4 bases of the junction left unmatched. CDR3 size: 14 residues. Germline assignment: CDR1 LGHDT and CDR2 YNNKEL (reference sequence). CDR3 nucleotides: TGTGCCAGCAGCCATCGGGGGGGCCTCTACGAGCAGTACTTC. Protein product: CASSHRGGLYEQYF.

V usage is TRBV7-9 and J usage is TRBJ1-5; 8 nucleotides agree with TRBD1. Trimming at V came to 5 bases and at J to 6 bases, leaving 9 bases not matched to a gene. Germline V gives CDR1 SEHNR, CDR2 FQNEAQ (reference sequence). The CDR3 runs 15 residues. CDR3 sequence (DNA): TGTGCCAGCAGCCATACGGACAGGGAAAGTCAGCCCCAGCATTTT. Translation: CASSHTDRESQPQHF.

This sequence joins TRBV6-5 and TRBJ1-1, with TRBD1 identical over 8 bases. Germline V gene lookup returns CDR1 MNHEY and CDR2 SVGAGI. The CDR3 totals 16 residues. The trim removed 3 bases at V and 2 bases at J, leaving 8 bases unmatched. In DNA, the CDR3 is TGTGCCAGCAGTTATTTAGGGACAGGCAAAAACACTGAAGCTTTCTTT. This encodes CASSYLGTGKNTEAFF.

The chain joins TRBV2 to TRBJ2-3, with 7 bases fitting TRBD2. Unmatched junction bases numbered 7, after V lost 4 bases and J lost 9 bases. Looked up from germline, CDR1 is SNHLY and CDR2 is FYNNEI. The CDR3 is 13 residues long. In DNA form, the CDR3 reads TGTGCCAGCAGTGCCCCTAGCGGTGCAACGCAGTATTTT. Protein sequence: CASSAPSGATQYF.

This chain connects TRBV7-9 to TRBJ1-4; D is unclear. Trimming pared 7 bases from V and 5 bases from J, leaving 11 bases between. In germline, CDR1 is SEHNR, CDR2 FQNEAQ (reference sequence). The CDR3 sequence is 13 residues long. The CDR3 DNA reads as TGTGCCAGCAAGAGGGTGAGGAATGAAAAACTGTTTTTT. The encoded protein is CASKRVRNEKLFF.

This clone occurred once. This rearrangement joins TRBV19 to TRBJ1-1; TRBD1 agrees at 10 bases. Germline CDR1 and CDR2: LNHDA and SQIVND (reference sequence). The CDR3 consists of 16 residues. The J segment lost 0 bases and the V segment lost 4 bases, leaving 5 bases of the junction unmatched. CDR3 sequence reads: CASSTRQGAVNTEAFF. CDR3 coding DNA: TGTGCCAGTAGTACCCGACAGGGGGCGGTGAACACTGAAGCTTTCTTT. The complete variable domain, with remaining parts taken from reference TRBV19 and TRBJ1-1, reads DGGITQSPKYLFRKEGQNVTLSCEQNLNHDAMYWYRQDPGQGLRLIYYSQIVNDFQKGDIAEGYSVSREKKESFPLTVTSAQKNPTAFYLCASSTRQGAVNTEAFFGQGTRLTVV.

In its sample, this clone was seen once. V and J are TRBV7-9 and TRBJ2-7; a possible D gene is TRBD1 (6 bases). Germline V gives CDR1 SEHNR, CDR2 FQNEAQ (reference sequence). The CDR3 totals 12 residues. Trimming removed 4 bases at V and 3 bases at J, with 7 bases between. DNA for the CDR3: TGTGCCAGCAGCTCACAGGGCTACGAGCAGTACTTC. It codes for CASSSQGYEQYF.

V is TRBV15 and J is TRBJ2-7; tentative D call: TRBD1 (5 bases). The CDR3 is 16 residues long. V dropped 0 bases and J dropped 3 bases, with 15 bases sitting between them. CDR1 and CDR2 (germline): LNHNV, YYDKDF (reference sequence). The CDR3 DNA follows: TGTGCCACCAGCAGAGAAAAACAGGAACCCGTCTACGAGCAGTACTTC. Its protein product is CATSREKQEPVYEQYF. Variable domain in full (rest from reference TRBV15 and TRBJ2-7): DAMVIQNPRYQVTQFGKPVTLSCSQTLNHNVMYWYQQKSSQAPKLLFHYYDKDFNNEADTPDNFQSRRPNTSFCFLDIRSPGLGDTAMYLCATSREKQEPVYEQYFGPGTRLTVT.

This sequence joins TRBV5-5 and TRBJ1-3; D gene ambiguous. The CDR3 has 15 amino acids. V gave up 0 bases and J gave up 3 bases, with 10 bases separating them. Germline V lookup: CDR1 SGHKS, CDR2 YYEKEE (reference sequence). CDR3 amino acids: CASSLVGSIGNTIYF. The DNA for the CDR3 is TGTGCCAGCAGCTTGGTGGGCAGCATTGGAAACACCATATATTTT.

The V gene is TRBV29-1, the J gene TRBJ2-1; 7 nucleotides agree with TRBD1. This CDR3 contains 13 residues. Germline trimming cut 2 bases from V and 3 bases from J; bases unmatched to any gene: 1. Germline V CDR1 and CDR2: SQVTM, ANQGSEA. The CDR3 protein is CSVEQGVYNEQFF. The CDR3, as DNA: TGCAGCGTTGAACAGGGGGTCTACAATGAGCAGTTCTTC.

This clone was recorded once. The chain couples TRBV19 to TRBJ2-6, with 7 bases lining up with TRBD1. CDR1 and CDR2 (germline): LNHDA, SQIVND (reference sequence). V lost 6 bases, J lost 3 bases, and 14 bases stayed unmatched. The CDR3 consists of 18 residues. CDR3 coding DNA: TGTGCCAGTAGCCAGACAGGGCTCCTTCGAGGTGGGGCCAACGTCCTGACTTTC. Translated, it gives CASSQTGLLRGGANVLTF.

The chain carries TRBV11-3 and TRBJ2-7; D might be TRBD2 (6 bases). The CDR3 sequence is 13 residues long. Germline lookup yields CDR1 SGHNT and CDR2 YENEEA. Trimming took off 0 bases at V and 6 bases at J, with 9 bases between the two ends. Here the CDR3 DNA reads TGTGCCAGCAGCTTAGATTTGGGAGGCGAGCAGTACTTC. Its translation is CASSLDLGGEQYF.

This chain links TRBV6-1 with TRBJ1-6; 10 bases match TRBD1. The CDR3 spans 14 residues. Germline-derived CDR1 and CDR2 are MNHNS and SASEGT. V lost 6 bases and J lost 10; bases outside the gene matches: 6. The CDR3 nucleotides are TGTGCCAGCAGCACCGACAGGGGGCGATCACCCCTCCACTTT. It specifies CASSTDRGRSPLHF.

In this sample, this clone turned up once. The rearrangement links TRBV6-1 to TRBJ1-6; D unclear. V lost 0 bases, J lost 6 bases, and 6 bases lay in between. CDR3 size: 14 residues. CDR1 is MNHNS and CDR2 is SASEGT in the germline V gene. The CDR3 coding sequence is TGTGCCAGCAGTGAAGCGGGGAGTAATTCACCCCTCCACTTT. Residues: CASSEAGSNSPLHF.

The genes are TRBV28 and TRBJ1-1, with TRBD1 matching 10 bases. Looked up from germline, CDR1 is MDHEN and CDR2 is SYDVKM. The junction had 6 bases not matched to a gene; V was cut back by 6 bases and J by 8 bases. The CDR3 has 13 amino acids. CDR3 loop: CASSVPGQGEAFF. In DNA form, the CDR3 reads TGTGCCAGCAGCGTCCCGGGACAGGGGGAAGCTTTCTTT.

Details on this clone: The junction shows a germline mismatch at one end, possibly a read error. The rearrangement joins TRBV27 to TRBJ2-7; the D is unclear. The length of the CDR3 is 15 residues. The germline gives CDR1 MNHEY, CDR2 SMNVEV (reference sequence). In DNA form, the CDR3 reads TGTGCCAGCAGTTTAAGACCTAATTCGAACTACGGGCAGTACTTC. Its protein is CASSLRPNSNYGQYF.

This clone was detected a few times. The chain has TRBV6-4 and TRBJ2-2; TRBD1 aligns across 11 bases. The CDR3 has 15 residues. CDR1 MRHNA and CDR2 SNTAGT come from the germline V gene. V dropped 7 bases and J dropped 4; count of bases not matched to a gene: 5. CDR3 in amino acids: CASTTGTGGTGELFF. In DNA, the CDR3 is TGTGCCAGCACTACCGGGACAGGGGGCACCGGGGAGCTGTTTTTT.

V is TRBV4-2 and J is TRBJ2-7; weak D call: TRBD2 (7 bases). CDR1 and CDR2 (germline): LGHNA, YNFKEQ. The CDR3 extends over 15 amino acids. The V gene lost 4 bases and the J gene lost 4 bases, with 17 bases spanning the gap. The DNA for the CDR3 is TGTGCCAGCAGCCTCGAACAGAGGGGGGGATACGAGCAGTACTTC. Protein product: CASSLEQRGGYEQYF.

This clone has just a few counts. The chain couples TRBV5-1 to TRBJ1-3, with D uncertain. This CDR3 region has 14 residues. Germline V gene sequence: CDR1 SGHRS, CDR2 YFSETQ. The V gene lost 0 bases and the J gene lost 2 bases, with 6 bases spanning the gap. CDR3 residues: CASSLGGTGNTIYF. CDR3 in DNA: TGCGCCAGCAGCTTGGGAGGGACTGGAAACACCATATATTTT.

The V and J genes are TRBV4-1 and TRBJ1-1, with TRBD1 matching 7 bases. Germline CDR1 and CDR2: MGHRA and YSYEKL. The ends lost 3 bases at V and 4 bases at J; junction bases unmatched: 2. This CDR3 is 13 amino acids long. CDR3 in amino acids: CASSHPGGTEAFF. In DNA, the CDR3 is TGCGCCAGCAGCCATCCAGGGGGCACTGAAGCTTTCTTT.

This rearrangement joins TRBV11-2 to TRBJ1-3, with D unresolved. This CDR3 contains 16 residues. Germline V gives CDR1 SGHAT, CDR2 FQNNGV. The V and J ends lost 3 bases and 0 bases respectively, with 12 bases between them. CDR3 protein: CASSFPPGGSGNTIYF. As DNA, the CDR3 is TGTGCCAGCAGCTTCCCTCCCGGAGGCTCTGGAAACACCATATATTTT.